The rows below give T cell receptor beta chains drawn from one sample of a study of human T cells and chemical hapten exposure. MiXCR, run by TCRdb on the RACE reads, gives a single entry per CDR3 protein. The data show tens of thousands of distinct CDR3 sequences, around 11% seen once. The specimen was whole blood, collected in connection with sensitization to the hapten diphenylcyclopropenone (DPC). These receptors were taken from a woman between 40 and 55 years old with alopecia areata. Some clones in this sample may be carry-over from other donors' samples. Both conserved end residues are part of each CDR3. A D gene is named only where the DNA matches it firmly. Where a row states a size, it is once, few, many or the class of an expanded clone; other rows omit it.

>.|TRBV20-1|TRBJ2-7|.
CSAPVPGGSYEQYF
TGCAGTGCTCCGGTGCCCGGGGGCTCCTACGAGCAGTACTTC
>many|TRBV3-1|TRBJ2-2|.
CASSQVGREFNTGELFF
TGTGCCAGCAGCCAAGTGGGCAGGGAATTTAACACCGGGGAGCTGTTTTTT
>many|TRBV3-1|TRBJ2-1|.
CASSQESLPYNEQFF
TGTGCCAGCAGCCAAGAAAGTCTGCCCTACAATGAGCAGTTCTTC
>.|TRBV6-1|TRBJ2-3|TRBD1
CASRMDRDTQYF
TGTGCCAGCAGGATGGACAGGGATACGCAGTATTTT
>.|TRBV18|TRBJ2-1|.
CASSPPSGREQFF
TGTGCCAGCTCCCCCCCCAGCGGCCGGGAGCAGTTCTTC
>.|TRBV6-2/TRBV6-3|TRBJ2-1|.
CASSYGAGVSYNEQFF
TGTGCCAGCAGTTACGGGGCTGGCGTCTCCTACAATGAGCAGTTCTTC
>.|TRBV7-6|TRBJ1-4|TRBD1
CASSLRTGRGGEKLFF
TGTGCCAGCAGCTTAAGGACAGGCAGAGGCGGGGAAAAACTGTTTTTT
>few|TRBV30|TRBJ1-2|TRBD1
CAWSITGGDGYTF
TGTGCCTGGAGTATCACAGGGGGCGATGGCTACACCTTC
>.|TRBV5-1|TRBJ2-5|TRBD2
CASSSSGRGQETQYF
TGCGCCAGCAGCTCCAGCGGGAGGGGCCAAGAGACCCAGTACTTC
>few|TRBV7-6|TRBJ1-1|TRBD1
CASSLVSGGYGEAFF
TGTGCCAGCAGCTTAGTTTCAGGGGGCTACGGTGAAGCTTTCTTT
>.|TRBV29-1|TRBJ2-7|TRBD1
CSVGTGDSYEQYF
TGCAGCGTTGGGACAGGGGATTCCTACGAGCAGTACTTC
>few|TRBV28|TRBJ1-5|.
CASNVQGAQHF
TGTGCCAGCAACGTCCAGGGAGCCCAGCATTTT
>.|TRBV12-3/TRBV12-4|TRBJ2-2|TRBD1
CASSPGTGVAGELFF
TGTGCCAGCAGTCCTGGGACAGGGGTGGCCGGGGAGCTGTTTTTT
>many|TRBV7-3|TRBJ2-3|TRBD1
CASSLSSGTGGPIDTQYF
TGTGCCAGCAGCTTAAGCTCCGGGACAGGCGGCCCAATTGATACGCAGTATTTT
>few|TRBV29-1|TRBJ2-3|.
CSVARGTDTQYF
TGCAGCGTTGCGAGGGGAACGGATACGCAGTATTTT
>.|TRBV4-2|TRBJ1-6|TRBD1
CASSLGTAYNSPLHF
TGTGCCAGCAGCCTCGGGACAGCTTATAATTCACCCCTCCACTTT
>many|TRBV2|TRBJ1-5|.
CASGMDSNQPQHF
TGTGCCAGCGGGATGGATAGCAATCAGCCCCAGCATTTT
>many|TRBV5-4|TRBJ2-1|.
CASSMPGFTNEQFF
TGTGCCAGCAGCATGCCGGGATTCACCAATGAGCAGTTCTTC
>.|TRBV7-2|TRBJ2-7|.
CASSTQSGEVYEQYF
TGTGCCAGCAGCACCCAATCGGGGGAGGTATACGAGCAGTACTTC
>many|TRBV6-5|TRBJ1-2|.
CASSPAGTYGYTF
TGTGCCAGCAGCCCTGCAGGGACCTATGGCTACACCTTC
>.|TRBV28|TRBJ2-1|TRBD2
CAGSDLAGGTEQFF
TGTGCCGGATCGGACTTAGCGGGAGGGACTGAGCAGTTCTTC
>many|TRBV6-2/TRBV6-3|TRBJ2-1|.
CASRGTGNNEQFF
TGTGCCAGCAGGGGGACTGGCAACAATGAGCAGTTCTTC
>many|TRBV12-3/TRBV12-4|TRBJ1-1|.
CASSNRGAEAFF
TGTGCCAGCAGTAATCGGGGTGCTGAAGCTTTCTTT
>.|TRBV19|TRBJ1-1|.
CASSISRGRLAEAFF
TGTGCCAGTAGTATAAGCCGGGGAAGACTGGCTGAAGCTTTCTTT
>many|TRBV29-1|TRBJ2-3|.
CSVRGSPSTDTQYF
TGCAGCGTTCGGGGTTCTCCTAGCACAGATACGCAGTATTTT
>.|TRBV20-1|TRBJ1-5|.
CSARASTGTSSPQHF
TGCAGTGCTAGAGCGAGTACAGGGACTTCATCGCCCCAGCATTTT
>few|TRBV6-6|TRBJ1-6|.
CASTKQGDSYNSPLHF
TGTGCCAGCACCAAACAGGGCGACTCCTATAATTCACCCCTCCACTTT
>many|TRBV7-9|TRBJ2-1|.
CASSLAPYNEQFF
TGTGCCAGCAGCTTAGCCCCTTACAATGAGCAGTTCTTC
>many|TRBV28|TRBJ1-1|.
CASSLDQAGAFF
TGTGCCAGCAGTTTAGACCAGGCAGGGGCTTTCTTT
>.|TRBV27|TRBJ2-2|TRBD1
CASSLRMTGSTGELFF
TGTGCCAGCAGCCTCCGAATGACAGGGAGCACCGGGGAGCTGTTTTTT
>few|TRBV29-1|TRBJ1-5|.
CSVVVGVAQHF
TGCAGCGTTGTAGTTGGGGTGGCCCAGCATTTT
>.|TRBV19|TRBJ2-3|TRBD2
CASRTGGGPTDTQYF
TGTGCCAGCCGTACCGGGGGAGGGCCCACAGATACGCAGTATTTT
>.|TRBV7-9|TRBJ1-1|.
CASGGRVDTEAFF
TGTGCCAGCGGAGGGAGGGTAGACACTGAAGCTTTCTTT
>few|TRBV29-1|TRBJ2-5|TRBD1
CSVKGQRYQETQYF
TGCAGCGTAAAGGGACAGAGGTACCAAGAGACCCAGTACTTC
>.|TRBV29-1|TRBJ1-2|.
CSVRRDSSYGYTF
TGCAGCGTGCGACGGGACTCAAGCTATGGCTACACCTTC
>.|TRBV7-8|TRBJ2-7|TRBD1
CASSRTGVAGEQYF
TGTGCCAGCAGCCGGACAGGGGTCGCGGGCGAGCAGTACTTC